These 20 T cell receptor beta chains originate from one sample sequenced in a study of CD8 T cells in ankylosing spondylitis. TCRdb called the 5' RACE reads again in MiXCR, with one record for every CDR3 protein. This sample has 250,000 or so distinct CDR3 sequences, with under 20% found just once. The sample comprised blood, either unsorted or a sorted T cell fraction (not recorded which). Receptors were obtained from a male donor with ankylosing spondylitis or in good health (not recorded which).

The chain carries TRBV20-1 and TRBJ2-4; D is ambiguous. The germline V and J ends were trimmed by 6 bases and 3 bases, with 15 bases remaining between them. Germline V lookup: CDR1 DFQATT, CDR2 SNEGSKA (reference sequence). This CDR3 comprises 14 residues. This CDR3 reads CSASQVSGKNIQYF. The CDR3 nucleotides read TGCAGTGCCAGCCAAGTATCTGGCAAAAACATTCAGTACTTC.

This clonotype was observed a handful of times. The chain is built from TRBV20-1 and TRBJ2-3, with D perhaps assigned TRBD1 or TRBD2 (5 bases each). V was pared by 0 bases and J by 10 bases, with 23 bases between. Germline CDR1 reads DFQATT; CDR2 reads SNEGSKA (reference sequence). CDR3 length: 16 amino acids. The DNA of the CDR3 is TGCAGTGCTAGAGATCATTTGGGGGTGGGCTTTTTGGCGCAGTATTTT. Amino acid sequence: CSARDHLGVGFLAQYF.

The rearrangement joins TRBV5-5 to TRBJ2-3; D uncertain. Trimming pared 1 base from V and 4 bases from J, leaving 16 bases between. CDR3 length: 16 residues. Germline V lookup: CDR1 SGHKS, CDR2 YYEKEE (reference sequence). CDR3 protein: CASSLLLALGADTQYF. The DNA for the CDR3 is TGTGCCAGCAGCTTGTTGCTCGCGCTAGGTGCAGATACGCAGTATTTT.

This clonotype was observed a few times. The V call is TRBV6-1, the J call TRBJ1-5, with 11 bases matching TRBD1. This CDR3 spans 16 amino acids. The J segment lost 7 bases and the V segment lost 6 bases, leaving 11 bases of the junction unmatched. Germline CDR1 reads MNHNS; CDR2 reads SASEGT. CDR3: CASSLPGQGVSQPQHF. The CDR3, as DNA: TGTGCCAGCAGCCTCCCGGGACAGGGGGTAAGCCAGCCCCAGCATTTT.

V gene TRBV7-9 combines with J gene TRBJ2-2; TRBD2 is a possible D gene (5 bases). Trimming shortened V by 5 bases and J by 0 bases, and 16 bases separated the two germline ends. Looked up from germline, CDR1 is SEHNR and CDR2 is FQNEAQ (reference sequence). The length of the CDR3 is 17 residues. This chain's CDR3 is CASSQTLGAANTGELFF. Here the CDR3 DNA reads TGTGCCAGCAGCCAAACACTAGGTGCTGCGAACACCGGGGAGCTGTTTTTT.

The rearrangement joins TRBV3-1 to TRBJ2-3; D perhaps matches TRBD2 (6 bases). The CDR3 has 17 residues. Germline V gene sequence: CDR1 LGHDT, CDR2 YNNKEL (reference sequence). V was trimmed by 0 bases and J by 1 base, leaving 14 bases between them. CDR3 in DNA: TGTGCCAGCAGCCAAGAATTTGGGGGACTTGGCACAGATACGCAGTATTTT. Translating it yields CASSQEFGGLGTDTQYF.

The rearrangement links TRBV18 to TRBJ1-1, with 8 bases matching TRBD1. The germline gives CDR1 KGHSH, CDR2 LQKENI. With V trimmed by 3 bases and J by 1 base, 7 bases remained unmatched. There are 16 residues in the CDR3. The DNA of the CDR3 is TGTGCCAGCTCACCTATTGACAGGGGAAGGAACACTGAAGCTTTCTTT. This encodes CASSPIDRGRNTEAFF.

The CDR3 coding sequence is TGCAGCGTCGCAGGGGGCACGGCGAACACCGGGGAGCTGTTTTTT. This codes for CSVAGGTANTGELFF. V gene TRBV29-1 combines with J gene TRBJ2-2; 8 bases fit TRBD1. Per the germline V gene, CDR1 is SQVTM and CDR2 is ANQGSEA. The CDR3 extends over 15 amino acids. After removal of 6 bases from V and 0 bases from J, the junction contained 6 bases not matched to a gene.

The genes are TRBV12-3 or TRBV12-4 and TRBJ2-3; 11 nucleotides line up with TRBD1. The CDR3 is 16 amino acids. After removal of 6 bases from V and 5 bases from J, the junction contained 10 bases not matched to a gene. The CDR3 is CASSLRTGGSGDTQYF. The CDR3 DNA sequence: TGTGCCAGCAGCCTACGGACAGGGGGCTCAGGAGATACGCAGTATTTT.

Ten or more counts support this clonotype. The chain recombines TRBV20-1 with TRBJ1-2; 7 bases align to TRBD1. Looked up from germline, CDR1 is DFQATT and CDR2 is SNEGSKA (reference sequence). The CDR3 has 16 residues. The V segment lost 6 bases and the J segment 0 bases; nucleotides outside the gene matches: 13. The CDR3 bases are TGCAGTGCCTCCCGACAGGGAGGGATTGCTAACTATGGCTACACCTTC. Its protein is CSASRQGGIANYGYTF.

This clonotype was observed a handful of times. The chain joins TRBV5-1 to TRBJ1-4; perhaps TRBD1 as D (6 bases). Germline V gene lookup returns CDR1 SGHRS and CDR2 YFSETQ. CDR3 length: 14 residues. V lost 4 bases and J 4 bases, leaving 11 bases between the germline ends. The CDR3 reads CASSQGKYNEKLFF. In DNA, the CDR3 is TGCGCCAGCAGCCAGGGGAAGTATAATGAAAAACTGTTTTTT.

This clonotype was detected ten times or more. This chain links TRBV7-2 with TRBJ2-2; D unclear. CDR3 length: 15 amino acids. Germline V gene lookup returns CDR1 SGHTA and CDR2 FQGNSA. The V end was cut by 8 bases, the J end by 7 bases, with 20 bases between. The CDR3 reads CASPSGGPLRGELFF. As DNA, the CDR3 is TGTGCCAGCCCTTCCGGCGGACCTTTGCGCGGGGAGCTGTTTTTT. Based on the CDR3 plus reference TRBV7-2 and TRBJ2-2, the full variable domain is GAGVSQSPSNKVTEKGKDVELRCDPISGHTALYWYRQSLGQGLEFLIYFQGNSAPDKSGLPSDRFSAERTGGSVSTLTIQRTQQEDSAVYLCASPSGGPLRGELFFGEGSRLTVL.

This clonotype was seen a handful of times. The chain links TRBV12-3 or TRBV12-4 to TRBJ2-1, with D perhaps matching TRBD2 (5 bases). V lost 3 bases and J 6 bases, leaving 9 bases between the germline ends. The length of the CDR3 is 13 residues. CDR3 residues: CASSFPRGNEQFF. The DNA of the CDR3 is TGTGCCAGCAGTTTTCCCCGGGGCAATGAGCAGTTCTTC.

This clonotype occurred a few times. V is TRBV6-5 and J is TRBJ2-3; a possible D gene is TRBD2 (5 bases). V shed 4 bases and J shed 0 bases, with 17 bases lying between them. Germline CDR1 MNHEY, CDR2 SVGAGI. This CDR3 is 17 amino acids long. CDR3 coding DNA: TGTGCCAGCAGTTTACCCCTAGGGAGCGGAAGCACAGATACGCAGTATTTT. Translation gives CASSLPLGSGSTDTQYF.

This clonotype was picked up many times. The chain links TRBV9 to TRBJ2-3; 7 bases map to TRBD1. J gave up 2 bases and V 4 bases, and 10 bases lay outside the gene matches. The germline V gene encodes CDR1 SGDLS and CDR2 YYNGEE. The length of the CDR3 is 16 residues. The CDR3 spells CASSPQTGWFTDTQYF. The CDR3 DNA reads TGTGCCAGCAGCCCCCAGACAGGGTGGTTCACAGATACGCAGTATTTT.

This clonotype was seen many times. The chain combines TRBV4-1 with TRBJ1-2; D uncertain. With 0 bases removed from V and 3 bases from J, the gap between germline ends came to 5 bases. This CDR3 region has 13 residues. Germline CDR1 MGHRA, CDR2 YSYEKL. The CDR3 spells CASSQDSHYGYTF. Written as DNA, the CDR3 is TGCGCCAGCAGCCAAGATTCCCACTATGGCTACACCTTC.

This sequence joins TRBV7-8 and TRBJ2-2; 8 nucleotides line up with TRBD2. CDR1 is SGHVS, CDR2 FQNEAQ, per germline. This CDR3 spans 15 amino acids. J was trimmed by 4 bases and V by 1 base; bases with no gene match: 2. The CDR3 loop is CASSLGGTSTGELFF. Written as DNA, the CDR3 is TGTGCCAGCAGCTTAGGAGGGACTAGCACCGGGGAGCTGTTTTTT.

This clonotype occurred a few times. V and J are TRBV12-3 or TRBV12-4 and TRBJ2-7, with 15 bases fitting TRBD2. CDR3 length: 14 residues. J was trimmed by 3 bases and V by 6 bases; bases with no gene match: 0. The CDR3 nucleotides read TGTGCCAGCAGGGGACTAGCGGGGGGCTACGAGCAGTACTTC. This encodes CASRGLAGGYEQYF.

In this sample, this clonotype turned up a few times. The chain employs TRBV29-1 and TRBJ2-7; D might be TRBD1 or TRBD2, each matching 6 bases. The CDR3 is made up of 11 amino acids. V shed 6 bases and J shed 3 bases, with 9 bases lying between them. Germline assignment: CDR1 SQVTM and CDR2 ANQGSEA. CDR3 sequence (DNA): TGCAGCGTGCGGGACAACTACGAGCAGTACTTC. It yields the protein CSVRDNYEQYF.

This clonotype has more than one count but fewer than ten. CDR3: CATSREGLVGSNNEQFF. The CDR3 DNA reads TGTGCCACCAGCAGAGAGGGACTAGTTGGCTCGAATAATGAGCAGTTCTTC. The chain links TRBV15 to TRBJ2-1; 8 positions agree with TRBD2. This CDR3 is built from 17 residues. The J segment lost 7 bases and the V segment lost 0 bases, leaving 11 bases of the junction unmatched. Per germline, CDR1 LNHNV and CDR2 YYDKDF (reference sequence). Using reference TRBV15 and TRBJ2-1 for the parts outside the CDR3, the full variable domain is DAMVIQNPRYQVTQFGKPVTLSCSQTLNHNVMYWYQQKSSQAPKLLFHYYDKDFNNEADTPDNFQSRRPNTSFCFLDIRSPGLGDTAMYLCATSREGLVGSNNEQFFGPGTRLTVL.